This TCR beta chain originates from a study of blood T cell repertoires in COVID-19. Overall study: Donors in the United States, Italy and Spain gave samples during acute or convalescent COVID-19. T cells, B-cell-depleted T cells, or PBMCs provided the cDNA or gDNA that served as material.

CDR1 and CDR2 (germline): LNHDA, SQIVND (reference sequence). The CDR3 covers 12 residues. The V and J ends lost 6 bases and 7 bases respectively, with 12 bases between them. Per the study methods: For nucleated cells, counts were estimated from reference gene primer amplification. TCRdb's copy holds only in-frame clones and misses some; the assay was immunoSEQ multiplex PCR. That table supplies the V and J calls and clone size; D and trimming were determined from the DNA. The sample holds roughly 170,000 clones; about 87% are singletons and the top ten take about a quarter. The source of this sequence is a man aged 55 to 70 with acute or convalescent COVID-19. The sequenced material came from peripheral blood. This sequence joins TRBV19 and TRBJ1-2; tentatively, D is TRBD1 (5 bases). The CDR3 reads CASSTGRGGYTF. As DNA, the CDR3 is TGTGCCAGTAGCACCGGTAGGGGTGGCTACACCTTC.